This T cell receptor beta chain was obtained from a study of T cells in localized non-small cell lung cancer. On this clone: The antigen is not known.

Measured with immunoSEQ multiplex PCR; TCRdb has only the in-frame clones, and not every one. This sample yields 30,000 to 35,000 clones, of which about 92% are seen a single time; approximately 2% belongs to the top ten. The study, taken as a whole, reports: Exceeding tumor, uninvolved adjacent lung had the highest T cell clonality. Overall survival was longer when the density of T cells in the blood was higher.

The CDR3 extends over 14 amino acids. Germline-derived CDR1 and CDR2 are GTSNPN and SVGIG (reference sequence). With 4 bases clipped from V and 4 bases from J, the junction kept 7 bases outside the gene matches. The rearrangement uses TRBV30 and TRBJ1-2; 9 positions agree with TRBD1. This TCR came from an older female donor with stage I lung adenocarcinoma. The source was peripheral blood, collected before any cancer treatment. The CDR3 is CAWNNRGHGYGYTF. The CDR3, as DNA: TGTGCCTGGAACAACAGGGGGCACGGCTATGGCTACACCTTC. Combining the CDR3 with reference TRBV30 and TRBJ1-2 gives the whole variable domain SQTIHQWPATLVQPVGSPLSLECTVEGTSNPNLYWYRQAAGRGLQLLFYSVGIGQISSEVPQNLSASRPQDRQFILSSKKLLLSDSGFYLCAWNNRGHGYGYTFGSGTRLTVV.